This T cell receptor (beta chain) comes out of a study of T cells in Graves' hyperthyroidism and ophthalmopathy. Ophthalmopathy cases scored 3 or more on the Clinical Activity Score and 4 or more on NOSPECS grade, with duration below 3 months. Criteria for exclusion of patients were uncontrolled infection, other autoimmune disease, pregnancy or lactation. This clonotype was seen repeatedly, ten times or more. The CDR3 spans 18 residues. The germline V and J ends were trimmed by 0 bases and 3 bases, with 18 bases remaining between them. Germline loops: CDR1 SGHDN, CDR2 FVKESK. TCR beta CDR3 regions were amplified from RNA. The primer set for the first-round RT-PCR of the TCR CDR3 was HTBI. TCRdb reprocessed the multiplex PCR reads with MiXCR, giving one entry per CDR3 protein. The sample has around 250,000 distinct CDR3 sequences; about a sixth are singletons.

This TCR came from a woman in her late teens or twenties with Graves' ophthalmopathy. Sequences were obtained from blood. V usage is TRBV14 and J usage is TRBJ2-1; D not certain. CDR3 sequence reads: CASSQDDAVRSLYNEQFF. In DNA form, the CDR3 reads TGTGCCAGCAGCCAAGATGATGCGGTGCGGAGCCTCTACAATGAGCAGTTCTTC.